What follows are 4 T cell receptor beta chains derived from one specimen sequenced in a study of blood T cell repertoires in COVID-19. Profiled with immunoSEQ multiplex PCR; TCRdb holds only in-frame clones, not every one. The top ten hold 17% of the sample, which has 150,000 to 200,000 clones, 70% to 85% seen once. Sequenced material: PBMCs or T cells enriched from blood (not recorded which). The receptors were gathered from a woman between 50 and 59 years old who had recovered from COVID-19.

The V call is TRBV15, the J call TRBJ1-3, with a tentative D call TRBD1 (5 bases). CDR3 length equals 16 residues. Deletions cut 2 bases from V and 4 bases from J, with 15 bases between. Germline values: CDR1 LNHNV, CDR2 YYDKDF (reference sequence). This CDR3 reads CATSRRTGGYGNTIYF. CDR3 DNA: TGTGCCACCAGCAGACGGACGGGGGGATACGGAAACACCATATATTTT.

This rearrangement joins TRBV18 to TRBJ1-5; 7 bases align to TRBD1. J was trimmed by 6 bases and V by 3 bases; bases with no gene match: 11. The CDR3 has 16 residues. Germline V lookup: CDR1 KGHSH, CDR2 LQKENI. The CDR3 loop is CASSPPGTEGSQPQHF. Written as DNA, the CDR3 is TGTGCCAGCTCACCTCCCGGGACAGAAGGGAGTCAGCCCCAGCATTTT. The full variable domain, with the rest looked up from reference TRBV18 and TRBJ1-5, is NAGVMQNPRHLVRRRGQEARLRCSPMKGHSHVYWYRQLPEEGLKFMVYLQKENIIDESGMPKERFSAEFPKEGPSILRIQQVVRGDSAAYFCASSPPGTEGSQPQHFGDGTRLSIL.

The gene calls are TRBV10-3 and TRBJ2-7; TRBD1 agrees at 8 bases. With 11 bases clipped from V and 2 bases from J, the junction kept 17 bases outside the gene matches. CDR1 and CDR2 from the germline V gene are ENHRY and SYGVKD. The CDR3 is 16 amino acids. CDR3 in amino acids: CAVLKGQASLTYEQYF. The CDR3, as DNA: TGTGCCGTACTCAAGGGACAGGCCTCCCTCACCTACGAGCAGTACTTC.

A single count supports this clone. The chain combines TRBV18 with TRBJ1-2, with 7 bases identical to TRBD1. J gave up 4 bases and V 4 bases, and 3 bases lay outside the gene matches. Germline CDR1 and CDR2: KGHSH and LQKENI. The CDR3 spans 13 residues. The CDR3 DNA is TGTGCCAGCTCACTCCGGGACAGCTATGGCTACACCTTC. Its translation is CASSLRDSYGYTF.